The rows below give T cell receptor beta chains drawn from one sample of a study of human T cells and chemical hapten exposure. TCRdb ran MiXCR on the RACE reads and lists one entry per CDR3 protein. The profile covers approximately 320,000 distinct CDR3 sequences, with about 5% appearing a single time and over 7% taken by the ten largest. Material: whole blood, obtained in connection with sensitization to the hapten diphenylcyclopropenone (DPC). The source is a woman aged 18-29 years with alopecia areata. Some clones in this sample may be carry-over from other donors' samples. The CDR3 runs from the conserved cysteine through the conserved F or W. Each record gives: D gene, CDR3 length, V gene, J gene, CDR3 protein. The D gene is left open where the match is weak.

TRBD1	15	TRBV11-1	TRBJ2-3	CASSPRQGSTDTQYF
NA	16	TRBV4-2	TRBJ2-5	CASSQDPGLTQETQYF
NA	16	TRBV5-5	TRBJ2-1	CASSLGQASSYNEQFF
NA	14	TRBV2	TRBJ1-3	CASIGRRSGNTIYF
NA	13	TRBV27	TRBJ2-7	CASSLGGGREQYF
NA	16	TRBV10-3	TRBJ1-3	CAITPNHPSSGNTIYF
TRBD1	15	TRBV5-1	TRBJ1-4	CASSEGTGLTEKLFF
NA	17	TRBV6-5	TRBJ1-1	CASIGSERRAANTEAFF
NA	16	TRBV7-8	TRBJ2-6	CASRGTLDYVSNVLTF
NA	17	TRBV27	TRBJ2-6	CASSLGGLPFGANVLTF
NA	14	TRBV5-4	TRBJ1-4	CASRPDLGDEKLFF
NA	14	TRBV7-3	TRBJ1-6	CASSSWTVLSPLHF
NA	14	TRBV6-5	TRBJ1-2	CAVSRGTPLRGYTF
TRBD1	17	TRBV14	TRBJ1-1	CASSQEPGDRDNTEAFF
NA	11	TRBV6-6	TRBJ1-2	CASGTSYGYTF
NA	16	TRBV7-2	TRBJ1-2	CASSPRAGGANYGYTF
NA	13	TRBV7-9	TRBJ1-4	CASSPLGGRELFF
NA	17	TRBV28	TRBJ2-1	CASSFPGPLGSYNEQFF
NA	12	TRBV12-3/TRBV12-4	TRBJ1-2	CASSPPFYGYTF
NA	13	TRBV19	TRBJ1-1	CASSMTVNTEAFF
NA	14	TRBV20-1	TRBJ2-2	CSARVAGSTGELFF
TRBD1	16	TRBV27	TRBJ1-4	CASSPWDRVGDEKLFF
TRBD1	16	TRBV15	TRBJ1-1	CATSRGGTGWNTEAFF
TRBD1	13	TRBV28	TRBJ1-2	CASSPFRTGGYTF
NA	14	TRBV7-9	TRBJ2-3	CASSPYGGADTQYF
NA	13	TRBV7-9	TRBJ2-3	CASSEQRTDTQYF
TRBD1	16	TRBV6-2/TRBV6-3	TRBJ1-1	CASSYGPTGSNTEAFF
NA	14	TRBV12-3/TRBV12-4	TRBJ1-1	CASTRPGVNSEAFF
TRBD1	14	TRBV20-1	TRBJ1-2	CSQTGTDLNYGYTF
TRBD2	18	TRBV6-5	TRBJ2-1	CASSYSLTSGGAYNEQFF